The source of this T cell receptor beta chain is a study of blood T cell repertoires in COVID-19. Assay: immunoSEQ multiplex PCR; the TCRdb copy retains only in-frame clones and omits some. The repertoire consists of fewer than 300,000 clones, with 70% to 90% occurring once and the leading ten covering more than 4.5%. V shed 7 bases and J 2 bases; nucleotides not matched to a gene: 14. This CDR3 has 16 amino acids. The receptor's source is a middle-aged man with active or convalescent COVID-19. The source material was peripheral blood. The chain carries TRBV23-1 and TRBJ2-7, with 7 bases identical to TRBD2. TRBV23-1 is noted as an ORF with a role that remains uncertain. This CDR3 reads CASISSARGDAYEQYF. CDR3 DNA sequence: TGCGCCAGCATCAGTTCGGCACGGGGGGATGCCTACGAGCAGTACTTC.